The entry that follows covers one T cell receptor beta chain sequence. No cognate antigen has been identified for it. There are no base qualities to consult, and no much larger clone falls within one base. Via the germline V gene (reference sequence), CDR1 is LNHDA and CDR2 SQIVND. Taken from cysteine to phenylalanine, the CDR3 has 13 residues. Just the 39-base CDR3 DNA is kept, in frame starting at base 1. The V end loses 7 bases and the J end loses 2 bases, and a stretch of 11 bases separates them. This record belongs to a study of T cell responses to AZD1222 COVID-19 vaccine (dated by TCRdb to the early 2020s). For the study in its entirety: A total of approximately 240 trial participants underwent TCR sequencing, of whom some 210 received two doses of AZD1222 and around 25 received two doses of the MenACWY control vaccine. Trial participants were enrolled by age into subgroups of 18-55, 56-69 and 70-plus years, and roughly 160, 29 and 62 TCR-sequenced participants, respectively, were included in these subgroups.

Points the paper makes about the study in general: Nearly half of unique spike-specific TCRs reportedly recognized epitopes outside regions mutated in the B.1.351 and B.1.1.7 variants. The 56-69-year group was small, and its depth increase did not reach significance, likely because of low power. Conclusions about previously exposed vaccinees are limited, since just five to seven AZD1222 recipients were seropositive for SARS-CoV-2 at baseline. Because no samples from the day 14 peak response were available, repertoires could be characterized only after the peak T cell response. A significant rise in spike-specific TCR breadth and depth was observed after two AZD1222 doses relative to day 0 and relative to MenACWY recipients. Most participants were white British and females outnumbered males, and the authors suggested that clonal diversity may have been underestimated. Vaccine-associated CD4 TCRs spanned the whole spike protein, with dominant responses in regions 160-218 and 743-854.

The CDR3 regions of human TCRbeta chains were analyzed by immunosequencing. As for the authors' bioinformatics: TCRs in the repertoires were matched against a reference library of SARS-CoV-2-specific TCRs that had been generated with the MIRA antigen-specificity platform. Breadth meant the fraction of unique TCRs that were SARS-CoV-2-associated, whereas depth meant the fraction of total T cells that were SARS-CoV-2-associated. Using the MIRA data, every spike-specific TCR was mapped to the spike region that the TCR reacted to and assigned to either a CD4 or a CD8 class. Log10-transformed breadth and depth values were compared by one-way ANOVA with Sidak's multiple comparisons tests. The source is immuneACCESS, and TCRdb retained only in-frame sequences with V and J called. Part of the clones is not carried over; for the studies checked, unresolved V genes explain less than half of this, and the remainder is unexplained. The V and J calls and clone size come from that table; D and trimming were worked out from the DNA. This sample holds about 170,000 clones; around 88% were observed only once. In total, the top ten clones hold around 1% of the sample.

Per the publication, the time point label means: about 28 days (+/-7) after the second vaccine dose. Because spike-specific TCR depth and breadth did not differ between the two schedules, AZD1222 recipients who got a second dose at roughly 4 weeks were pooled with those who got a second dose at roughly 12 weeks. Samples from vaccinated people were obtained from the UK trials COV001 and COV002, which included a single-blind randomized controlled phase 2/3 trial of AZD1222 (ChAdOx1 nCoV-19) in healthy adults. For TCRbeta chain sequencing, PBMC samples were collected from trial participants at day 0 and at day 28 after the second dose.

The chain is assembled from TRBV19 and TRBJ1-2, and perhaps TRBD1 as D gene, on 5 matching bases. The source of this sequence is an adult who received the AZD1222 COVID-19 vaccine. Here the sequenced sample was peripheral blood, taken 28 days after the second AZD1222 dose. The nucleotide sequence reads as follows: TGTGCCAGTACCACCCAGGGAAACTATGGCTACACCTTC. It codes for CASTTQGNYGYTF.